Below are 29 T cell receptor beta chains sequenced from a single sample in a study of cytomegalovirus exposure and HLA in healthy donors. Assay used: immunoSEQ multiplex PCR; TCRdb lists only in-frame clones, some missing. The sample holds 80,000 to 100,000 clones, just over 90% seen once. Sequencing was performed on PBMCs. These receptors were collected from a man aged 25 to 45 in good health and CMV-seronegative.

V and J are TRBV11-2 and TRBJ2-1; weak D call: TRBD2 (5 bases). Per germline, CDR1 SGHAT and CDR2 FQNNGV. V was trimmed by 1 base and J by 7 bases, leaving 17 bases between them. This CDR3 is 16 amino acids long. The CDR3 here is CASSLGRWELANEQFF. The CDR3 nucleotides are TGTGCCAGCAGCTTAGGAAGGTGGGAGTTGGCAAATGAGCAGTTCTTC. The full variable domain, in which reference TRBV11-2 and TRBJ2-1 provide the parts outside the CDR3, is EAGVAQSPRYKIIEKRQSVAFWCNPISGHATLYWYQQILGQGPKLLIQFQNNGVVDDSQLPKDRFSAERLKGVDSTLKIQPAKLEDSAVYLCASSLGRWELANEQFFGPGTRLTVL.

This sequence joins TRBV7-9 and TRBJ2-1; D possibly corresponds to TRBD1 (5 bases). V was clipped by 1 base and J by 3 bases, with 10 bases between them. The CDR3 sequence is 15 residues long. In germline, CDR1 is SEHNR, CDR2 FQNEAQ (reference sequence). The CDR3 reads CASSLDRIYYNEQFF. The CDR3 nucleotides read TGTGCCAGCAGCTTAGACAGGATCTACTACAATGAGCAGTTCTTC. Combining the CDR3 with reference TRBV7-9 and TRBJ2-1 gives the whole variable domain DTGVSQNPRHKITKRGQNVTFRCDPISEHNRLYWYRQTLGQGPEFLTYFQNEAQLEKSRLLSDRFSAERPKGSFSTLEIQRTEQGDSAMYLCASSLDRIYYNEQFFGPGTRLTVL.

This clone occurred once. V is TRBV11-2 and J is TRBJ2-5, with TRBD2 matching 11 bases. V gave up 5 bases and J gave up 0 bases; unmatched junction bases: 5. The CDR3 runs 16 residues. The germline V gene has CDR1 SGHAT and CDR2 FQNNGV. The CDR3 reads CASSPPTSGDQETQYF. The CDR3 DNA follows: TGTGCCAGCAGCCCCCCGACTAGCGGGGACCAAGAGACCCAGTACTTC.

The V call is TRBV7-2, the J call TRBJ2-7, with 7 bases identical to TRBD2. Germline assignment: CDR1 SGHTA and CDR2 FQGNSA. V shed 1 base and J 4 bases; nucleotides not matched to a gene: 7. The CDR3 is made up of 15 amino acids. The CDR3: CASSLGPPGGYEQYF. CDR3 coding DNA: TGTGCCAGCAGCTTAGGTCCCCCGGGAGGATACGAGCAGTACTTC.

The genes are TRBV6-6 and TRBJ2-3, with D possibly being TRBD1 (5 bases). Per germline, CDR1 MNHNY and CDR2 SVGAGI (reference sequence). This CDR3 has 16 amino acids. Trimming removed 2 bases at V and 2 bases at J, with 14 bases between. The CDR3 DNA is TGTGCCAGCAGTTACGGACGACAGACTTACACAGATACGCAGTATTTT. This gives the protein CASSYGRQTYTDTQYF.

The chain couples TRBV4-1 to TRBJ2-7; weak D call: TRBD1 (6 bases). This CDR3 region has 20 residues. Deletions cut 3 bases from V and 9 bases from J, with 36 bases between. Germline V gene lookup returns CDR1 MGHRA and CDR2 YSYEKL. In DNA, the CDR3 is TGCGCCAGCAGCCAGACGAACCGACAATCTACAGGGTCCCTAGGTGGACGGCAGTACTTC. Encoded protein: CASSQTNRQSTGSLGGRQYF.

V gene TRBV5-1 combines with J gene TRBJ2-7, with 10 bases that match TRBD1. This CDR3 contains 16 residues. Losses at the gene ends were 5 bases for V and 5 bases for J; bases not matched to a gene: 13. CDR1 SGHRS and CDR2 YFSETQ come from the germline V gene. The CDR3 DNA sequence: TGCGCCAGCAGAGAAAGGACAGGGGGTCCCCCCAACGAGCAGTACTTC. Residues: CASRERTGGPPNEQYF.

The chain links TRBV7-6 to TRBJ2-5; D gene unclear. Germline V gene lookup returns CDR1 SGHVS and CDR2 FNYEAQ. The CDR3 sequence is 13 residues long. Between the trimmed V and J ends, which lost 5 bases and 3 bases, there was a span of 10 bases. CDR3 residues: CASSRLQKETQYF. The DNA for the CDR3 is TGTGCCAGCAGCCGCCTACAGAAAGAGACCCAGTACTTC.

The chain links TRBV5-4 to TRBJ2-3; D might be TRBD2 (6 bases). The V and J ends lost 6 bases and 6 bases respectively, with 17 bases between them. Germline V gene lookup returns CDR1 SGHNT and CDR2 YYREEE (reference sequence). The CDR3 has 14 residues. Here the CDR3 DNA reads TGTGCCAGCACCGCGGGACTCCCAAAGGATACGCAGTATTTT. It encodes CASTAGLPKDTQYF.

The genes are TRBV28 and TRBJ1-2; 7 positions match TRBD1. The CDR3 is made up of 17 amino acids. V lost 7 bases to trimming and J lost 4 bases; unmatched junction nucleotides: 18. Germline values: CDR1 MDHEN, CDR2 SYDVKM. CDR3 nucleotide sequence: TGTGCCAGCAACCAACGGGACAGAATCATAGAGTTCTATGGCTACACCTTC. Translated: CASNQRDRIIEFYGYTF.

The rearrangement joins TRBV14 to TRBJ2-2, with TRBD2 matching 7 bases. Looked up from germline, CDR1 is SGHDN and CDR2 is FVKESK. The CDR3 has 16 residues. The V gene end was trimmed by 4 bases and the J gene end by 0 bases; junction bases not matched to a gene: 5. The CDR3 loop reads CASSPRGDTNTGELFF. The CDR3 DNA reads as TGTGCCAGCAGCCCCCGGGGGGATACGAACACCGGGGAGCTGTTTTTT.

The rearrangement joins TRBV28 to TRBJ2-7, with D perhaps matching TRBD2 (7 bases). The CDR3 runs to 14 residues. The germline CDR1 and CDR2 sequences are MDHEN and SYDVKM. V was shortened by 5 bases and J by 4 bases, with 15 bases between the two germline ends. CDR3 DNA sequence: TGTGCCAGCAGTGTGGCGGGGGCCAGATACGAGCAGTACTTC. This gives the protein CASSVAGARYEQYF.

The gene calls are TRBV5-1 and TRBJ1-1; 9 nucleotides align to TRBD1. J gave up 5 bases and V 4 bases, and 9 bases lay outside the gene matches. The germline V gene has CDR1 SGHRS and CDR2 YFSETQ. The CDR3 has 15 amino acids. The CDR3 protein is CASSEDRGDGTEAFF. For the CDR3, the DNA is TGCGCCAGCAGCGAGGACAGGGGAGACGGGACTGAAGCTTTCTTT.

The J gene is TRBJ2-3, the V gene TRBV4-1; D call uncertain. CDR3 size: 13 residues. Germline CDR1 and CDR2: MGHRA and YSYEKL. Trimming removed 0 bases at V and 11 bases at J, with 12 bases between. As DNA, the CDR3 is TGCGCCAGCAGCCAAGATCCCAGAATTGGGCAGTATTTT. It is translated as CASSQDPRIGQYF.

The V gene is TRBV6-5, the J gene TRBJ2-7; TRBD1 aligns across 10 bases. Germline CDR1 and CDR2: MNHEY and SVGAGI. The junction had 6 bases not matched to a gene; V was cut back by 0 bases and J by 4 bases. This CDR3 contains 16 residues. This CDR3 reads CASSYSTGGKLYEQYF. The CDR3 DNA is TGTGCCAGCAGTTACTCGACAGGGGGCAAGTTATACGAGCAGTACTTC.

In nucleotides, the CDR3 is TGTGCCTGGAGGTTAGCGGGAACCTACGAGCAGTACTTC. Residues: CAWRLAGTYEQYF. This chain uses TRBV30 with TRBJ2-7; 8 bases map to TRBD2. The trim removed 3 bases at V and 2 bases at J, leaving 3 bases unmatched. From germline, CDR1 is GTSNPN and CDR2 SVGIG (reference sequence). The CDR3 extends over 13 amino acids.

The V gene is TRBV6-1, the J gene TRBJ1-4, with no clear D. Trimming removed 11 bases from V and 4 bases from J, with 17 bases in between. This CDR3 is 14 amino acids long. Germline V gives CDR1 MNHNS, CDR2 SASEGT. The CDR3 DNA follows: TGTGCCGCGGCTTTGGTAGGAAGTAATGAAAAACTGTTTTTT. It is translated as CAAALVGSNEKLFF.

CDR3 protein: CATRATSSGNTIYF. CDR3 DNA: TGTGCCACCAGGGCCACTAGCTCTGGAAACACCATATATTTT. The V and J genes are TRBV10-3 and TRBJ1-3; tentative D call: TRBD1 (5 bases). V shed 10 bases and J shed 0 bases, with 13 bases lying between them. From germline, CDR1 is ENHRY and CDR2 SYGVKD. The CDR3 runs 14 residues.

The chain couples TRBV2 to TRBJ2-7; 7 bases fit TRBD1. This CDR3 has 12 residues. After removal of 6 bases from V and 6 bases from J, the junction contained 5 bases not matched to a gene. CDR1 and CDR2 (germline): SNHLY, FYNNEI. CDR3 nucleotide sequence: TGTGCCAGCAGAGACAGGGCGATCGAGCAGTACTTC. Translating gives CASRDRAIEQYF.

The chain employs TRBV18 and TRBJ1-5; D possibly corresponds to TRBD1 (6 bases). CDR1 and CDR2 from the germline V gene are KGHSH and LQKENI. The V end was cut by 7 bases, the J end by 2 bases, with 15 bases between. The CDR3 loop spans 15 amino acids. CDR3 region: CASLKSRGGNQPQHF. The CDR3 DNA reads as TGTGCCAGCTTAAAGTCCAGGGGAGGCAATCAGCCCCAGCATTTT.

This chain's CDR3 is CASSARTVTDTQYF. In nucleotides, the CDR3 is TGTGCCAGCAGTGCCCGGACAGTCACAGATACGCAGTATTTT. The rearrangement links TRBV28 to TRBJ2-3, with D perhaps matching TRBD1 (6 bases). The CDR3 has 14 residues. Trimming left V 5 bases short and J 2 bases short, with 11 bases between. Per germline, CDR1 MDHEN and CDR2 SYDVKM.

The genes are TRBV7-9 and TRBJ2-2; the match to TRBD2 covers 7 bases. The J segment lost 0 bases and the V segment lost 2 bases, leaving 3 bases of the junction unmatched. CDR3 size: 16 residues. CDR1 is SEHNR, CDR2 FQNEAQ, per germline (reference sequence). CDR3 protein: CASSLSAGANTGELFF. As DNA, the CDR3 is TGTGCCAGCAGCTTATCGGCGGGGGCGAACACCGGGGAGCTGTTTTTT.

The chain employs TRBV6-6 and TRBJ2-7, with a weak D call TRBD2 (6 bases). The germline gives CDR1 MNHNY, CDR2 SVGAGI (reference sequence). Trimming left V 5 bases short and J 7 bases short, with 15 bases between. The CDR3 has 13 amino acids. CDR3 in amino acids: CASSPGGMGEQYF. CDR3 sequence (DNA): TGTGCCAGCAGTCCCGGGGGAATGGGGGAGCAGTACTTC.

The chain has TRBV20-1 and TRBJ2-1; maybe TRBD2 (5 bases). There are 10 residues in the CDR3. CDR1 and CDR2 from the germline V gene are DFQATT and SNEGSKA (reference sequence). V was cut by 6 bases and J by 10 bases, with 10 bases left in between. In DNA form, the CDR3 reads TGCAGTGCAACGACGGGGGAGCAGTTCTTC. This sequence encodes CSATTGEQFF.

The V call is TRBV5-4, the J call TRBJ2-7; a weak D match, TRBD2 (7 bases). The CDR3 sequence is 13 residues long. Germline CDR1 reads SGHNT; CDR2 reads YYREEE (reference sequence). The V end lost 4 bases, the J end lost 3 bases, and 11 bases lay between the germline ends. CDR3 bases: TGTGCCAGCAGCGGAGGGGGGGGCTACGAGCAGTACTTC. Encoded protein: CASSGGGGYEQYF.

This sequence joins TRBV28 and TRBJ2-5, with TRBD2 matching 8 bases. The CDR3 loop spans 14 amino acids. Germline V lookup: CDR1 MDHEN, CDR2 SYDVKM. V gave up 5 bases and J gave up 4 bases; unmatched junction bases: 6. CDR3 sequence: CASSPGGGRETQYF. The CDR3 nucleotides read TGTGCCAGCAGTCCAGGCGGGGGGCGAGAGACCCAGTACTTC. Supplemented by reference TRBV28 and TRBJ2-5, the full variable domain reads DVKVTQSSRYLVKRTGEKVFLECVQDMDHENMFWYRQDPGLGLRLIYFSYDVKMKEKGDIPEGYSVSREKKERFSLILESASTNQTSMYLCASSPGGGRETQYFGPGTRLLVL.

This clone was picked up one time. CDR3 region: CATGLAMNEQFF. The CDR3 DNA sequence: TGTGCCACGGGACTAGCTATGAATGAGCAGTTCTTC. The chain combines TRBV6-1 with TRBJ2-1, with 9 bases aligning to TRBD2. CDR1 MNHNS and CDR2 SASEGT come from the germline V gene. This CDR3 contains 12 residues. Trimming removed 10 bases from V and 7 bases from J; junction bases left unmatched: 5.

V is TRBV19 and J is TRBJ2-4, with 9 nucleotides matching TRBD2. V lost 3 bases to trimming and J lost 3 bases; unmatched junction nucleotides: 6. Germline CDR1 is LNHDA and CDR2 is SQIVND (reference sequence). The CDR3 has 16 amino acids. The CDR3 coding sequence is TGTGCCAGTAGTATTTATAGCGGGAGTGTCAAAAACATTCAGTACTTC. Protein: CASSIYSGSVKNIQYF. The full variable domain, in which reference TRBV19 and TRBJ2-4 provide the parts outside the CDR3, is DGGITQSPKYLFRKEGQNVTLSCEQNLNHDAMYWYRQDPGQGLRLIYYSQIVNDFQKGDIAEGYSVSREKKESFPLTVTSAQKNPTAFYLCASSIYSGSVKNIQYFGAGTRLSVL.

A single count supports this clone. The chain is built from TRBV28 and TRBJ1-1; TRBD1 is a possible D gene (5 bases). This CDR3 is 13 amino acids long. The V and J ends lost 4 bases and 4 bases respectively, with 10 bases between them. In germline, CDR1 is MDHEN, CDR2 SYDVKM. CDR3 coding DNA: TGTGCCAGCAGTTCCGGTCAGGGCACTGAAGCTTTCTTT. Its translation: CASSSGQGTEAFF. The full variable domain, in which reference TRBV28 and TRBJ1-1 provide the parts outside the CDR3, is DVKVTQSSRYLVKRTGEKVFLECVQDMDHENMFWYRQDPGLGLRLIYFSYDVKMKEKGDIPEGYSVSREKKERFSLILESASTNQTSMYLCASSSGQGTEAFFGQGTRLTVV.